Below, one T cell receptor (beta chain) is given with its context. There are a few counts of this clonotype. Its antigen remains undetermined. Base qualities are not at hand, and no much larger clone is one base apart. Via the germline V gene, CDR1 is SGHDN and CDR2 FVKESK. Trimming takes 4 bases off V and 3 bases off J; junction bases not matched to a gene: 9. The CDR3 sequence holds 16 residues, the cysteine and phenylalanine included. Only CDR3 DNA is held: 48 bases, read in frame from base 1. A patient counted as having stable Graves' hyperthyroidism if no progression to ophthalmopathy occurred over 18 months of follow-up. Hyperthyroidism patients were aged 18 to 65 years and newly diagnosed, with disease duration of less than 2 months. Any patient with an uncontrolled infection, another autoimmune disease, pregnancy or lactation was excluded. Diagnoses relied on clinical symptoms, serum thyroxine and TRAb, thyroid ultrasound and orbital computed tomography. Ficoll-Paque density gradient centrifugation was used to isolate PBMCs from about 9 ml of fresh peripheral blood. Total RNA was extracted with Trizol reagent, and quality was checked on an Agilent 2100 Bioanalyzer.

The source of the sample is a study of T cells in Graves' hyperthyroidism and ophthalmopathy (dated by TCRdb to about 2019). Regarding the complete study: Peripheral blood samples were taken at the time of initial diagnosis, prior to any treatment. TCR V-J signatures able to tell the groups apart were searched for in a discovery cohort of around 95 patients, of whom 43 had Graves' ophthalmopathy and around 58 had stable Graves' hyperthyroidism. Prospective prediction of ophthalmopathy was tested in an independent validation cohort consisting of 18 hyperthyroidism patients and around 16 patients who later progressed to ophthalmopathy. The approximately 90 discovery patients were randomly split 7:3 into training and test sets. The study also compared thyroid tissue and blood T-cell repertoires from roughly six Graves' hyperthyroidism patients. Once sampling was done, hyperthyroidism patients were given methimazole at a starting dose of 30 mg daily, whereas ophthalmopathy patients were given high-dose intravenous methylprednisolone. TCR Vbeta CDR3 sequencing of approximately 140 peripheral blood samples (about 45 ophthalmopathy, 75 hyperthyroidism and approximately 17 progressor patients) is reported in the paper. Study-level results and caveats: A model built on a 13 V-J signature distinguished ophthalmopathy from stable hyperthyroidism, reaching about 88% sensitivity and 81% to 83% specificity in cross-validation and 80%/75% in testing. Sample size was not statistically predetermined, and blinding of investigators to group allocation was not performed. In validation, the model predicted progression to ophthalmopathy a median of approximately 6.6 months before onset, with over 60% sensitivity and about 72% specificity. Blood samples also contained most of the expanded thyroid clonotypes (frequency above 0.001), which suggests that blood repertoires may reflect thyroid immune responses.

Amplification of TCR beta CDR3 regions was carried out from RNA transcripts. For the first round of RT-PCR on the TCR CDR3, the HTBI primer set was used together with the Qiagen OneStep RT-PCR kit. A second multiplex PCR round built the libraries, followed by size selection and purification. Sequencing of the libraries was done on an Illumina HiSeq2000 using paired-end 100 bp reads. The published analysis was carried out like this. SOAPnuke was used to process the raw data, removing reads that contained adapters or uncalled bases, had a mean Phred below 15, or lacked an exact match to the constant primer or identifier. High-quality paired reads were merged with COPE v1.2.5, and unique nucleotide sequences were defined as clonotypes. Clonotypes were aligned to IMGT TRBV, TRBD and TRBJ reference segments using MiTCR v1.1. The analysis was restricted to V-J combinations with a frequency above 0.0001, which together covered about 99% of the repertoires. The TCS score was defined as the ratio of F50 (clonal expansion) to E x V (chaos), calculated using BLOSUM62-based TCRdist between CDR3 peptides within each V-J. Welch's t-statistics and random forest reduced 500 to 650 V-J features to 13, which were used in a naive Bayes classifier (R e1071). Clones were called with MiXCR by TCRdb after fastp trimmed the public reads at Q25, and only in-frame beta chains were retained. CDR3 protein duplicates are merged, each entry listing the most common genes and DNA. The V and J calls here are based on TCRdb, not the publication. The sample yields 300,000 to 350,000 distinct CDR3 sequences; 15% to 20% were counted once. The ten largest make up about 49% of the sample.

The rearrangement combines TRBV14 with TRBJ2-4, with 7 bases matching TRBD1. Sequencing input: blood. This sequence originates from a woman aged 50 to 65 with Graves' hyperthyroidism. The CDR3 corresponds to CASSPRDSRGKNIQYF. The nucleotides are TGTGCCAGCAGCCCTCGGGACAGTAGAGGCAAAAACATTCAGTACTTC.